The rows below give T cell receptor beta chains drawn from one sample of a study of cytomegalovirus exposure and HLA in healthy donors. Produced via immunoSEQ multiplex PCR; TCRdb's table is partial and in-frame only. Of more than 65,000 clones listed, 74% are singletons. Sequencing was performed on PBMCs. These receptor sequences come from a woman aged 60-75 years in good health and CMV-seropositive. Both conserved end residues are part of each CDR3. Fields, in order: clone size, J gene, V gene, D gene, CDR3 protein, CDR3 DNA. A D gene is named only where the DNA matches it firmly. Only part of the rows carry a size: once, few, many, or a class if the clone is expanded.

clone size: NA; J gene: TRBJ2-2; V gene: TRBV6-1; D gene: TRBD2; CDR3 protein: CASTLGGTGELFF; CDR3 DNA: TGTGCCAGTACACTGGGGGGGACCGGGGAGCTGTTTTTT
clone size: NA; J gene: TRBJ2-3; V gene: TRBV6-1; D gene: NA; CDR3 protein: CASTLTGSGTDTQYF; CDR3 DNA: TGTGCCAGCACCTTAACAGGGTCAGGCACAGATACGCAGTATTTT
clone size: NA; J gene: TRBJ2-7; V gene: TRBV19; D gene: TRBD1; CDR3 protein: CASKGGDRAEQYF; CDR3 DNA: TGTGCCAGTAAGGGAGGGGACAGGGCCGAGCAGTACTTC
clone size: few; J gene: TRBJ1-5; V gene: TRBV2; D gene: TRBD1; CDR3 protein: CAGDRGTGQPQHF; CDR3 DNA: TGTGCCGGAGATAGGGGGACAGGACAGCCCCAGCATTTT
clone size: NA; J gene: TRBJ1-2; V gene: TRBV27; D gene: TRBD1; CDR3 protein: CASRRGQLSWYGYTF; CDR3 DNA: TGTGCCAGCAGACGGGGACAGTTGTCTTGGTATGGCTACACCTTC
clone size: NA; J gene: TRBJ2-7; V gene: TRBV5-1; D gene: TRBD2; CDR3 protein: CASSLAGTNAYEQYF; CDR3 DNA: TGCGCCAGCAGCTTGGCGGGGACTAACGCCTACGAGCAGTACTTC
clone size: once; J gene: TRBJ2-5; V gene: TRBV15; D gene: TRBD2; CDR3 protein: CATSRGGVVGGETQYF; CDR3 DNA: TGTGCCACCAGCAGGGGAGGGGTGGTGGGAGGAGAGACCCAGTACTTC
clone size: NA; J gene: TRBJ1-1; V gene: TRBV5-4; D gene: NA; CDR3 protein: CASRTGGRENTEAFF; CDR3 DNA: TGTGCCAGCAGGACTGGAGGTAGGGAGAACACTGAAGCTTTCTTT
clone size: NA; J gene: TRBJ1-1; V gene: TRBV2; D gene: NA; CDR3 protein: CASSEDMNTEAFF; CDR3 DNA: TGTGCCAGCAGTGAAGACATGAACACTGAAGCTTTCTTT
clone size: NA; J gene: TRBJ2-3; V gene: TRBV7-2; D gene: NA; CDR3 protein: CASSFPPGRGSTDTQYF; CDR3 DNA: TGTGCCAGCAGCTTTCCCCCCGGTAGGGGTAGCACAGATACGCAGTATTTT
clone size: NA; J gene: TRBJ2-1; V gene: TRBV5-1; D gene: TRBD2; CDR3 protein: CASSDSGGRMDEQFF; CDR3 DNA: TGCGCCAGCAGCGATAGCGGGGGTAGGATGGATGAGCAGTTCTTC
clone size: NA; J gene: TRBJ2-7; V gene: TRBV5-1; D gene: TRBD1; CDR3 protein: CASRGQGPHEQYF; CDR3 DNA: TGCGCCAGCAGAGGACAGGGACCCCACGAGCAGTACTTC
clone size: NA; J gene: TRBJ1-5; V gene: TRBV28; D gene: NA; CDR3 protein: CASTTERRNNQPQHF; CDR3 DNA: TGTGCCAGCACCACCGAGAGGAGAAACAATCAGCCCCAGCATTTT
clone size: NA; J gene: TRBJ1-5; V gene: TRBV19; D gene: NA; CDR3 protein: CASSIEDGRLNQPQHF; CDR3 DNA: TGTGCCAGTAGTATAGAGGATGGCAGACTGAATCAGCCCCAGCATTTT
clone size: NA; J gene: TRBJ2-5; V gene: TRBV5-6; D gene: TRBD2; CDR3 protein: CASSFEGLAGAEETQYF; CDR3 DNA: TGTGCCAGCAGCTTCGAAGGACTAGCGGGGGCCGAAGAGACCCAGTACTTC
clone size: NA; J gene: TRBJ2-3; V gene: TRBV19; D gene: NA; CDR3 protein: CASTPGGGTDTQYF; CDR3 DNA: TGTGCCAGTACCCCCGGCGGGGGCACAGATACGCAGTATTTT
clone size: NA; J gene: TRBJ2-7; V gene: TRBV5-6; D gene: TRBD2; CDR3 protein: CASSGRLAFEQYF; CDR3 DNA: TGTGCCAGCAGCGGCAGACTAGCGTTCGAGCAGTACTTC
clone size: NA; J gene: TRBJ1-2; V gene: TRBV4-1; D gene: NA; CDR3 protein: CASSQDPFGFGVYGYTF; CDR3 DNA: TGCGCCAGCAGCCAAGATCCTTTTGGTTTCGGAGTCTATGGCTACACCTTC
clone size: NA; J gene: TRBJ2-1; V gene: TRBV5-8; D gene: NA; CDR3 protein: CASSFKDGYGNEQFF; CDR3 DNA: TGTGCCAGCAGTTTTAAAGACGGGTACGGCAATGAGCAGTTCTTC
clone size: NA; J gene: TRBJ2-3; V gene: TRBV6-5; D gene: TRBD2; CDR3 protein: CASSYSVSGGPDTQYF; CDR3 DNA: TGTGCCAGCAGTTACTCGGTTAGCGGGGGGCCAGATACGCAGTATTTT
clone size: many; J gene: TRBJ2-1; V gene: TRBV6-6; D gene: NA; CDR3 protein: CASTRSYNEQFF; CDR3 DNA: TGTGCCAGCACCCGCTCCTACAATGAGCAGTTCTTC
clone size: NA; J gene: TRBJ1-1; V gene: TRBV25-1; D gene: NA; CDR3 protein: CASSVDTWRPEAFF; CDR3 DNA: TGTGCCAGCAGTGTTGATACCTGGAGGCCTGAAGCTTTCTTT
clone size: NA; J gene: TRBJ1-5; V gene: TRBV15; D gene: NA; CDR3 protein: CATSWGRNQPQHF; CDR3 DNA: TGTGCCACCAGCTGGGGCAGGAATCAGCCCCAGCATTTT
clone size: few; J gene: TRBJ1-5; V gene: TRBV6-5; D gene: NA; CDR3 protein: CASRGRDQPQHF; CDR3 DNA: TGTGCCAGCAGGGGGAGGGATCAGCCCCAGCATTTT
clone size: NA; J gene: TRBJ1-2; V gene: TRBV19; D gene: TRBD1; CDR3 protein: CASSLKDRKYSHGYTF; CDR3 DNA: TGTGCCAGTAGTCTAAAGGACAGGAAGTACTCCCATGGCTACACCTTC
clone size: NA; J gene: TRBJ1-1; V gene: TRBV25-1; D gene: NA; CDR3 protein: CASSELVNTEAFF; CDR3 DNA: TGTGCCAGCAGTGAATTAGTGAACACTGAAGCTTTCTTT
clone size: NA; J gene: TRBJ2-5; V gene: TRBV4-1; D gene: TRBD2; CDR3 protein: CASSQTSERTRETQYF; CDR3 DNA: TGCGCCAGCAGCCAAACATCAGAGCGGACTAGGGAGACCCAGTACTTC
clone size: NA; J gene: TRBJ1-4; V gene: TRBV28; D gene: NA; CDR3 protein: CASSSAGVLNEKLFF; CDR3 DNA: TGTGCCAGCAGTTCTGCGGGCGTCCTTAATGAAAAACTGTTTTTT
clone size: NA; J gene: TRBJ1-2; V gene: TRBV2; D gene: NA; CDR3 protein: CASSGAPPEAYGYTF; CDR3 DNA: TGTGCCAGCAGTGGTGCCCCCCCCGAGGCGTATGGCTACACCTTC
clone size: NA; J gene: TRBJ2-2; V gene: TRBV5-1; D gene: TRBD1; CDR3 protein: CASSLRDRGNTGELFF; CDR3 DNA: TGCGCCAGCAGCTTGCGTGACAGGGGGAACACCGGGGAGCTGTTTTTT
clone size: few; J gene: TRBJ1-4; V gene: TRBV25-1; D gene: TRBD1; CDR3 protein: CASSVGGTGNEKLFF; CDR3 DNA: TGTGCCAGCAGTGTAGGGGGGACAGGGAATGAAAAACTGTTTTTT
clone size: NA; J gene: TRBJ2-3; V gene: TRBV13; D gene: NA; CDR3 protein: CASSLATTRTDTQYF; CDR3 DNA: TGTGCCAGCAGCTTAGCGACGACTCGCACAGATACGCAGTATTTT
clone size: NA; J gene: TRBJ2-7; V gene: TRBV5-6; D gene: NA; CDR3 protein: CASSLDGGYYEQYF; CDR3 DNA: TGTGCCAGCAGCTTGGATGGAGGATACTACGAGCAGTACTTC
clone size: NA; J gene: TRBJ1-1; V gene: TRBV18; D gene: TRBD1; CDR3 protein: CASSQNRGQAGERIAFF; CDR3 DNA: TGTGCCAGCTCTCAAAACAGGGGGCAGGCGGGCGAGAGGATAGCTTTCTTT
clone size: once; J gene: TRBJ2-1; V gene: TRBV7-3; D gene: TRBD2; CDR3 protein: CASSTSGTSNYNEQFF; CDR3 DNA: TGTGCCAGCAGCACGTCCGGGACTAGCAATTACAATGAGCAGTTCTTC
clone size: NA; J gene: TRBJ2-3; V gene: TRBV7-9; D gene: TRBD1; CDR3 protein: CATGPGQGSWDTQYF; CDR3 DNA: TGTGCCACTGGGCCGGGACAGGGTTCGTGGGATACGCAGTATTTT
clone size: NA; J gene: TRBJ2-7; V gene: TRBV11-2; D gene: NA; CDR3 protein: CASSHGQKITYEQYF; CDR3 DNA: TGTGCCAGCAGCCATGGACAGAAAATTACCTACGAGCAGTACTTC
clone size: NA; J gene: TRBJ2-7; V gene: TRBV5-6; D gene: NA; CDR3 protein: CASSLRMAGTYEQYF; CDR3 DNA: TGTGCCAGCAGCTTGAGGATGGCAGGGACCTACGAGCAGTACTTC
clone size: NA; J gene: TRBJ2-7; V gene: TRBV7-2; D gene: NA; CDR3 protein: CASSQPTEQYF; CDR3 DNA: TGTGCCAGCAGTCAACCGACAGAGCAGTACTTC
clone size: NA; J gene: TRBJ1-5; V gene: TRBV5-6; D gene: TRBD1; CDR3 protein: CASSFMRNRGRWGNQPQHF; CDR3 DNA: TGTGCCAGCAGCTTTATGAGAAACAGGGGTAGATGGGGCAATCAGCCCCAGCATTTT
clone size: NA; J gene: TRBJ2-3; V gene: TRBV2; D gene: TRBD1; CDR3 protein: CASSVTPDRAGDTQYF; CDR3 DNA: TGTGCCAGCAGTGTTACTCCGGACAGGGCGGGGGATACGCAGTATTTT
clone size: NA; J gene: TRBJ2-1; V gene: TRBV15; D gene: NA; CDR3 protein: CATSRRLCVGLSRFYNEQFF; CDR3 DNA: TGTGCCACCAGCAGGCGACTTTGCGTTGGTTTATCAAGGTTCTACAATGAGCAGTTCTTC
clone size: NA; J gene: TRBJ1-5; V gene: TRBV19; D gene: NA; CDR3 protein: CASSIQTGINQPQHF; CDR3 DNA: TGTGCCAGTAGTATTCAGACCGGGATCAATCAGCCCCAGCATTTT
clone size: NA; J gene: TRBJ2-3; V gene: TRBV4-1; D gene: NA; CDR3 protein: CASSPQRGTDTQYF; CDR3 DNA: TGCGCCAGCAGCCCGCAGAGGGGCACAGATACGCAGTATTTT
clone size: NA; J gene: TRBJ2-5; V gene: TRBV2; D gene: TRBD1; CDR3 protein: CASSGDRVGAEETQYF; CDR3 DNA: TGTGCCAGCAGCGGGGACAGGGTAGGGGCCGAAGAGACCCAGTACTTC
clone size: NA; J gene: TRBJ1-1; V gene: TRBV5-1; D gene: NA; CDR3 protein: CASSPDTSLNTEAFF; CDR3 DNA: TGCGCCAGCAGCCCCGACACTTCTCTGAACACTGAAGCTTTCTTT
clone size: NA; J gene: TRBJ1-5; V gene: TRBV5-6; D gene: TRBD1; CDR3 protein: CASSSRTGASAQHF; CDR3 DNA: TGTGCCAGCAGCTCCCGGACAGGCGCCTCGGCCCAGCATTTT
clone size: once; J gene: TRBJ1-6; V gene: TRBV6-5; D gene: NA; CDR3 protein: CASSYSGRWDSPLHF; CDR3 DNA: TGTGCCAGCAGTTACTCGGGCCGATGGGATTCACCCCTCCACTTT
clone size: NA; J gene: TRBJ2-7; V gene: TRBV5-4; D gene: TRBD2; CDR3 protein: CASSRYSGRAPEQYF; CDR3 DNA: TGTGCCAGCAGCCGTTATAGCGGGAGGGCCCCCGAGCAGTACTTC
clone size: NA; J gene: TRBJ2-5; V gene: TRBV4-1; D gene: NA; CDR3 protein: CASSQDYSLQETQYF; CDR3 DNA: TGCGCCAGCAGCCAAGATTACAGCCTCCAAGAGACCCAGTACTTC
clone size: NA; J gene: TRBJ2-7; V gene: TRBV19; D gene: TRBD1; CDR3 protein: CASSMGQVYEQYF; CDR3 DNA: TGTGCCAGTAGTATGGGACAGGTCTACGAGCAGTACTTC
clone size: medium-sized; J gene: TRBJ2-7; V gene: TRBV13; D gene: TRBD1; CDR3 protein: CASSYRDRGADGGEQYF; CDR3 DNA: TGTGCCAGCAGCTACCGGGACAGGGGCGCTGATGGCGGCGAGCAGTACTTC
clone size: NA; J gene: TRBJ1-6; V gene: TRBV5-1; D gene: TRBD1; CDR3 protein: CASSQDRDSPLHF; CDR3 DNA: TGCGCCAGCAGTCAAGACAGGGATTCACCCCTCCACTTT
clone size: NA; J gene: TRBJ2-2; V gene: TRBV9; D gene: TRBD2; CDR3 protein: CASSNTGAGDTGELFF; CDR3 DNA: TGTGCCAGCAGCAACACGGGAGCGGGGGACACCGGGGAGCTGTTTTTT
clone size: NA; J gene: TRBJ2-1; V gene: TRBV28; D gene: TRBD2; CDR3 protein: CASSSGGGSNEQFF; CDR3 DNA: TGTGCCAGCAGTTCCGGAGGCGGGAGCAATGAGCAGTTCTTC
clone size: NA; J gene: TRBJ2-5; V gene: TRBV2; D gene: TRBD2; CDR3 protein: CASTFSGSRETQYF; CDR3 DNA: TGTGCCAGCACCTTTAGCGGGAGCCGAGAGACCCAGTACTTC
clone size: NA; J gene: TRBJ1-2; V gene: TRBV6-4; D gene: NA; CDR3 protein: CASSDGQRGYTF; CDR3 DNA: TGTGCCAGCAGTGACGGACAGCGGGGCTACACCTTC
clone size: few; J gene: TRBJ2-4; V gene: TRBV6-5; D gene: TRBD1; CDR3 protein: CASSYSGTGTKNIQYF; CDR3 DNA: TGTGCCAGCAGTTACTCCGGGACAGGGACCAAAAACATTCAGTACTTC
clone size: NA; J gene: TRBJ1-2; V gene: TRBV9; D gene: NA; CDR3 protein: CASSAGLRGNGYTF; CDR3 DNA: TGTGCCAGCAGCGCGGGGCTCAGGGGTAATGGCTACACCTTC
clone size: NA; J gene: TRBJ1-6; V gene: TRBV27; D gene: TRBD1; CDR3 protein: CASSLTGTGNSPLHF; CDR3 DNA: TGTGCCAGCAGTTTAACCGGGACAGGGAATTCACCCCTCCACTTT